These 28 T cell receptor beta chains originate from one sample sequenced in a study of T cell responses to AZD1222 COVID-19 vaccine. Assay used: immunoSEQ multiplex PCR; TCRdb lists only in-frame clones, some missing. The sample lists over 150,000 clones, roughly 92% occurring once. This material consisted of peripheral blood, taken 28 days after the second AZD1222 dose. The source of these receptors is an adult who received the AZD1222 COVID-19 vaccine.

V gene TRBV29-1 combines with J gene TRBJ2-4; D remains ambiguous. This CDR3 has 13 residues. The V gene lost 6 bases and the J gene lost 1 base, with 10 bases spanning the gap. CDR1 and CDR2 from the germline V gene are SQVTM and ANQGSEA. CDR3 residues: CSVTRFAKNIQYF. CDR3 nucleotide sequence: TGCAGCGTCACCAGGTTCGCCAAAAACATTCAGTACTTC.

This CDR3 reads CASSVGINQPQHF. As DNA, the CDR3 is TGCGCCAGCAGTGTAGGGATAAATCAGCCCCAGCATTTT. The gene calls are TRBV5-1 and TRBJ1-5; no reliable D call. The CDR3 has 13 residues. CDR1 and CDR2 (germline): SGHRS, YFSETQ. Trimming removed 5 bases at V and 4 bases at J, with 10 bases between. Complete variable domain (other parts from reference TRBV5-1 and TRBJ1-5): KAGVTQTPRYLIKTRGQQVTLSCSPISGHRSVSWYQQTPGQGLQFLFEYFSETQRNKGNFPGRFSGRQFSNSRSEMNVSTLELGDSALYLCASSVGINQPQHFGDGTRLSIL.

The chain combines TRBV7-9 with TRBJ1-5; D unresolved. This CDR3 has 14 residues. Germline V gene sequence: CDR1 SEHNR, CDR2 FQNEAQ (reference sequence). Between the trimmed V and J ends, which lost 0 bases and 5 bases, there was a span of 8 bases. CDR3 in amino acids: CASSLAGNDQPQHF. The CDR3 DNA sequence: TGTGCCAGCAGCTTAGCAGGGAACGATCAGCCCCAGCATTTT.

The chain joins TRBV6-2 or TRBV6-3 to TRBJ2-2; 10 positions match TRBD2. This CDR3 contains 16 residues. Germline values: CDR1 MNHEY, CDR2 SVGEGT. With V trimmed by 1 base and J by 6 bases, 5 bases remained unmatched. The CDR3 nucleotides read TGTGCCAGCAGTTACTTGAGCGGGGGGGCCGCCGGGGAGCTGTTTTTT. It translates to CASSYLSGGAAGELFF.

The chain combines TRBV18 with TRBJ1-3; D is undetermined. Per germline, CDR1 KGHSH and CDR2 LQKENI. V lost 3 bases to trimming and J lost 4 bases, with 16 bases between them. The length of the CDR3 is 16 residues. CDR3 protein: CASSPGSTDVGNTIYF. The CDR3 coding sequence is TGTGCCAGCTCACCGGGAAGTACTGACGTAGGAAACACCATATATTTT.

To note about this clone: Just one base apart from a much larger clone, this may be a read error. V gene TRBV13 combines with J gene TRBJ1-3; D is unclear. V lost 0 bases, J lost 0 bases, and 3 bases lay in between. The CDR3 contains 14 residues. From germline, CDR1 is PRHDT and CDR2 FYEKMQ (reference sequence). The CDR3 is CASSLGSSGNTIYF. In DNA, the CDR3 is TGTGCCAGCAGCTTAGGAAGCTCTGGAAACACCATATATTTT.

This rearrangement joins TRBV3-1 (or the pseudogene TRBV3-2) to TRBJ1-6; 9 bases are shared with TRBD1. The CDR3 extends over 15 amino acids. Germline values: CDR1 LGHDT, CDR2 YNNKEL (reference sequence). V gave up 4 bases and J gave up 9 bases; unmatched junction bases: 7. CDR3 residues: CASSPTRDRASPLHF. CDR3 nucleotides: TGTGCCAGCAGCCCTACTAGGGACAGGGCTTCACCCCTCCACTTT.

The V and J genes are TRBV5-6 and TRBJ2-5; 8 positions match TRBD1. CDR3 length: 16 residues. Germline V lookup: CDR1 SGHDT, CDR2 YYEEEE. Trimming removed 4 bases from V and 5 bases from J; junction bases left unmatched: 13. The CDR3 reads CASSEGDRTSGETQYF. CDR3 sequence (DNA): TGTGCCAGCAGCGAGGGGGACAGGACTTCGGGGGAGACCCAGTACTTC.

This CDR3 reads CASSVGTVGGELFF. Here the CDR3 DNA reads TGTGCCAGCAGCGTAGGAACAGTAGGCGGGGAGCTGTTTTTT. The J gene is TRBJ2-2, the V gene TRBV9, with D unresolved. V lost 0 bases to trimming and J lost 7 bases, with 10 bases between them. This CDR3 contains 14 residues. Per germline, CDR1 SGDLS and CDR2 YYNGEE. Full variable domain (rest looked up from reference TRBV9 and TRBJ2-2): DSGVTQTPKHLITATGQRVTLRCSPRSGDLSVYWYQQSLDQGLQFLIQYYNGEERAKGNILERFSAQQFPDLHSELNLSSLELGDSALYFCASSVGTVGGELFFGEGSRLTVL.

The chain combines TRBV7-2 with TRBJ2-2; 7 bases map to TRBD2. The V and J ends lost 6 bases and 5 bases, in that order; junction bases with no gene match: 6. CDR3 length: 14 residues. The germline CDR1 and CDR2 sequences are SGHTA and FQGNSA. CDR3 nucleotide sequence: TGTGCCAGCAGGGTGTCGGGGGGTACCGGGGAGCTGTTTTTT. Translated, it gives CASRVSGGTGELFF.

The chain has TRBV5-1 and TRBJ1-1, with D unresolved. V lost 1 base, J lost 1 base, and 8 bases lay in between. Per the germline V gene, CDR1 is SGHRS and CDR2 is YFSETQ. CDR3 size: 14 residues. In nucleotides, the CDR3 is TGCGCCAGCAGCTTGTCCGGGAGGAACACTGAAGCTTTCTTT. It translates to CASSLSGRNTEAFF.

The chain combines TRBV11-2 with TRBJ2-7; 10 bases align to TRBD2. CDR3 length equals 14 residues. CDR1 is SGHAT, CDR2 FQNNGV, per germline. V gave up 1 base and J gave up 5 bases; unmatched junction bases: 2. CDR3: CASSLGLAGDEQYF. CDR3 nucleotide sequence: TGTGCCAGCAGCTTAGGCCTAGCGGGGGACGAGCAGTACTTC. Filled out from reference TRBV11-2 and TRBJ2-7, the complete variable domain reads EAGVAQSPRYKIIEKRQSVAFWCNPISGHATLYWYQQILGQGPKLLIQFQNNGVVDDSQLPKDRFSAERLKGVDSTLKIQPAKLEDSAVYLCASSLGLAGDEQYFGPGTRLTVT.

In its sample, this clone was seen a few times. This chain connects TRBV3-1 (or the pseudogene TRBV3-2) to TRBJ2-1, with 7 bases fitting TRBD2. Germline loops: CDR1 LGHDT, CDR2 YNNKEL (reference sequence). The CDR3 has 17 amino acids. Germline trimming cut 2 bases from V and 4 bases from J; bases unmatched to any gene: 11. In DNA form, the CDR3 reads TGTGCCAGCAGCCAAACCCCATATGTAGCGGGTTACAATGAGCAGTTCTTC. Translation gives CASSQTPYVAGYNEQFF.

The rearrangement joins TRBV15 to TRBJ1-5; no firm D call. The V gene lost 1 base and the J gene lost 4 bases, with 11 bases spanning the gap. There are 15 residues in the CDR3. Germline V CDR1 and CDR2: LNHNV, YYDKDF (reference sequence). The CDR3 sequence: CATSRGANTNQPQHF. CDR3 nucleotides: TGTGCCACCAGCAGAGGTGCAAATACGAATCAGCCCCAGCATTTT.

The chain joins TRBV20-1 to TRBJ2-7; the D is unclear. Trimming took 3 bases from V and 1 from J, leaving 10 bases between them. From germline, CDR1 is DFQATT and CDR2 SNEGSKA (reference sequence). There are 13 residues in the CDR3. The CDR3 bases are TGCAGTGCTAGTCCAAGGGATTCCTACGAGCAGTACTTC. Its translation is CSASPRDSYEQYF.

This rearrangement joins TRBV18 to TRBJ1-1, with D perhaps TRBD1 (6 bases). The CDR3 has 14 residues. The germline CDR1 and CDR2 sequences are KGHSH and LQKENI. The V and J ends lost 5 bases and 2 bases respectively, with 12 bases between them. The CDR3 DNA is TGTGCCAGCTCATTTACAGGGAGTAACACTGAAGCTTTCTTT. Encoded protein: CASSFTGSNTEAFF.

In this sample, this clone turned up once. V gene TRBV6-1 combines with J gene TRBJ1-2; D is uncertain. V lost 1 base and J 10 bases, leaving 13 bases between the germline ends. CDR3 length equals 13 residues. Germline CDR1 is MNHNS and CDR2 is SASEGT. CDR3 DNA: TGTGCCAGCAGTGAAGTAGGGCGGCGGCCCTACACCTTC. This codes for CASSEVGRRPYTF.

As for this clone: Other DNA sequences of this sample code for an identical CDR3. The chain employs TRBV5-1 and TRBJ1-3; D is unresolved. Trimming removed 2 bases from V and 1 base from J, with 4 bases in between. Looked up from germline, CDR1 is SGHRS and CDR2 is YFSETQ. This CDR3 region has 13 residues. The CDR3 coding sequence is TGCGCCAGCAGCTTAGGGTCTGGAAACACCATATATTTT. Amino acids: CASSLGSGNTIYF. The entire variable domain, with the rest obtained from reference TRBV5-1 and TRBJ1-3, is as follows: KAGVTQTPRYLIKTRGQQVTLSCSPISGHRSVSWYQQTPGQGLQFLFEYFSETQRNKGNFPGRFSGRQFSNSRSEMNVSTLELGDSALYLCASSLGSGNTIYFGEGSWLTVV.

V is TRBV13 and J is TRBJ2-1, with 10 bases matching TRBD2. This CDR3 is 16 amino acids long. Germline V CDR1 and CDR2: PRHDT, FYEKMQ (reference sequence). With 5 bases clipped from V and 0 bases from J, the junction kept 4 bases outside the gene matches. The CDR3: CASSPGLADSYNEQFF. The CDR3 DNA follows: TGTGCCAGCAGCCCCGGACTAGCGGACTCCTACAATGAGCAGTTCTTC. Full variable domain (remainder filled in from reference TRBV13 and TRBJ2-1): AAGVIQSPRHLIKEKRETATLKCYPIPRHDTVYWYQQGPGQDPQFLISFYEKMQSDKGSIPDRFSAQQFSDYHSELNMSSLELGDSALYFCASSPGLADSYNEQFFGPGTRLTVL.

The chain joins TRBV7-9 to TRBJ2-4, with D maybe TRBD2 (5 bases). The V end was cut by 4 bases, the J end by 8 bases, with 18 bases between. This CDR3 contains 15 residues. The germline V gene has CDR1 SEHNR and CDR2 FQNEAQ (reference sequence). The CDR3 DNA sequence: TGTGCCAGCAGCTCCCCCCCCACTAGAGGTGACATTCAGTACTTC. Amino acid sequence: CASSSPPTRGDIQYF.

The V and J genes are TRBV6-6 and TRBJ1-2; the match to TRBD1 covers 9 bases. This CDR3 region has 13 residues. The junction had 4 bases not matched to a gene; V was cut back by 5 bases and J by 6 bases. Germline V gene lookup returns CDR1 MNHNY and CDR2 SVGAGI (reference sequence). CDR3 region: CASSRTGVDGYTF. The CDR3, as DNA: TGTGCCAGCAGTAGGACAGGGGTGGATGGCTACACCTTC.

This clone was found a few times. The V and J genes are TRBV18 and TRBJ2-3; D remains ambiguous. In germline, CDR1 is KGHSH, CDR2 LQKENI. The CDR3 has 11 residues. Trimming took 3 bases from V and 6 from J, leaving 4 bases between them. CDR3 amino acids: CASSPQDTQYF. Here the CDR3 DNA reads TGTGCCAGCTCACCTCAGGATACGCAGTATTTT.

The chain combines TRBV24-1 with TRBJ2-3; 10 bases map to TRBD1. The J segment lost 4 bases and the V segment lost 3 bases, leaving 9 bases of the junction unmatched. The CDR3 loop spans 17 amino acids. Germline lookup yields CDR1 KGHDR and CDR2 SFDVKD. CDR3 in DNA: TGTGCCACCAGTGATCCTCGACAGGGGGCGCTTGCAGATACGCAGTATTTT. It codes for CATSDPRQGALADTQYF.

This clone showed up just once. The chain couples TRBV7-8 to TRBJ1-1; D might be TRBD1 (6 bases). The length of the CDR3 is 15 residues. Germline V gene data show CDR1 as SGHVS and CDR2 as FQNEAQ. The germline V and J ends were trimmed by 1 base and 1 base, with 10 bases remaining between them. The CDR3 coding sequence is TGTGCCAGCAGCTTAGGGGGGACAAGGAACACTGAAGCTTTCTTT. Protein product: CASSLGGTRNTEAFF.

This chain connects TRBV5-4 to TRBJ2-1; 9 bases match TRBD2. Germline V gives CDR1 SGHNT, CDR2 YYREEE (reference sequence). Trimming took 4 bases from V and 0 from J; bases not matched to a gene: 11. CDR3 length: 18 residues. Written as DNA, the CDR3 is TGTGCCAGCAGCCCTACTCAGCGGGGGGCCAGCTCCTACAATGAGCAGTTCTTC. Protein: CASSPTQRGASSYNEQFF.

This rearrangement joins TRBV5-1 to TRBJ2-2, with a tentative D call TRBD1 (5 bases). Per germline, CDR1 SGHRS and CDR2 YFSETQ. V lost 4 bases to trimming and J lost 0 bases, with 16 bases between them. CDR3 size: 17 residues. The CDR3 reads CASSLTAPGSNTGELFF. CDR3 DNA sequence: TGCGCCAGCAGCCTGACAGCGCCAGGATCGAACACCGGGGAGCTGTTTTTT.

The chain joins TRBV3-1 (or the pseudogene TRBV3-2) to TRBJ1-5; unclear D gene. The germline V gene has CDR1 LGHDT and CDR2 YNNKEL (reference sequence). This CDR3 has 14 residues. V was pared by 0 bases and J by 4 bases, with 7 bases between. CDR3 sequence reads: CASSQEVRNQPQHF. CDR3 sequence (DNA): TGTGCCAGCAGCCAAGAGGTGCGGAATCAGCCCCAGCATTTT.

V gene TRBV27 combines with J gene TRBJ1-5; D not certain. V was shortened by 2 bases and J by 4 bases, with 6 bases between the two germline ends. Germline V lookup: CDR1 MNHEY, CDR2 SMNVEV (reference sequence). CDR3 length: 13 amino acids. The CDR3 bases are TGTGCCAGCAGTTTACGGGAGAATCAGCCCCAGCATTTT. Translation gives CASSLRENQPQHF.